A single count supports the clone carrying this T cell receptor (beta chain). This entry belongs to a study of blood T cell repertoires in COVID-19. Using immunoSEQ multiplex PCR, the repertoire was profiled, and TCRdb retains in-frame clones only, with some absent. Among about 11,000 clones listed, around 90% were seen once. The TCR comes from a human donor in a cohort sampled during active COVID-19. Material: peripheral blood.

CDR3 nucleotide sequence: TGTGCCAGCAGTTATGTCGGCGTGAGGAGTTGGACTGAAGCTTTCTTT. Its protein is CASSYVGVRSWTEAFF. This sequence joins TRBV6-5 and TRBJ1-1, with no clear D. CDR3 length: 16 residues. Trimming took 3 bases from V and 5 from J, leaving 19 bases between them. CDR1 is MNHEY and CDR2 is SVGAGI in the germline V gene.